This T cell receptor (beta chain) was observed in a study of shared clonotypes between healthy human individuals. The wider study: The donor pool was made up of a couple of women and a few men aged 18 to 49. Per-donor plates numbered three CD4 naive, three CD4 memory, two CD8 naive and one CD8 memory.

About this clone itself: Its target is unknown.

In the naive CD8 group, cells lacked CD45RO and were positively selected for CCR7, so terminally differentiated effector memory CD45RA+ cells were left out. The method was immunoSEQ multiplex PCR; TCRdb's version includes in-frame clones alone and lacks a portion of them. This repertoire shows about 2,200,000 clones, about 93% found once; its top ten account for about 1.5%. Study results and caveats: Rarefaction analysis demonstrated incomplete sorted-subset sequencing notwithstanding large depth. It was expected that sequencing depth would affect clonotype sharing among donors.

The CDR3 has 15 residues. Looked up from germline, CDR1 is SNHLY and CDR2 is FYNNEI. V was clipped by 2 bases and J by 5 bases, with 16 bases between them. The clonotype was recovered from a man in his late teens or twenties in good health. Some clones in this sample may be carry-over from other donors' samples. The material sequenced was naive CD8+ T cells from PBMCs. The J gene is TRBJ2-7, the V gene TRBV2; D remains unclear. CDR3 protein: CASSELGGLMHEQYF. CDR3 nucleotides: TGTGCCAGCAGTGAACTGGGCGGTCTTATGCACGAGCAGTACTTC.